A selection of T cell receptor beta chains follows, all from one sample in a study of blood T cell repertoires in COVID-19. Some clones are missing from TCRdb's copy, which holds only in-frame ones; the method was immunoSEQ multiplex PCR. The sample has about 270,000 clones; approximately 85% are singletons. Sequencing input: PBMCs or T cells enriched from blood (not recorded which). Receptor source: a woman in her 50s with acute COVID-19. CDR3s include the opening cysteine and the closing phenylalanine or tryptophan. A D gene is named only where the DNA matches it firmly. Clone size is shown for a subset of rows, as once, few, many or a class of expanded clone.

CDR3 DNA: TGTGCCAGCAGCGTATCACTAGCGGGGGTGGAGCAGTACTTC; CDR3 protein: CASSVSLAGVEQYF; clone size: -; D gene: TRBD2; V gene: TRBV9; J gene: TRBJ2-7
CDR3 DNA: TGTGCCAGCAGTTTATCTAGTGCCAGGGTGGAAAACCAGCCCCAGCATTTT; CDR3 protein: CASSLSSARVENQPQHF; clone size: -; D gene: -; V gene: TRBV27; J gene: TRBJ1-5
CDR3 DNA: TGCGCCAGCAGTGACTCTCAGGGGCTGAACACTGAAGCTTTCTTT; CDR3 protein: CASSDSQGLNTEAFF; clone size: -; D gene: -; V gene: TRBV10-2; J gene: TRBJ1-1
CDR3 DNA: TGTGCCAGCACCAAGGGACATGGAACCTACGAGCAGTACTTC; CDR3 protein: CASTKGHGTYEQYF; clone size: -; D gene: -; V gene: TRBV6-5; J gene: TRBJ2-7
CDR3 DNA: TGTGCCAGCAGCCCGAGCCGGGACAGGGGGCGCGACGAGCAGTACTTC; CDR3 protein: CASSPSRDRGRDEQYF; clone size: medium-sized; D gene: TRBD1; V gene: TRBV5-4; J gene: TRBJ2-7
CDR3 DNA: TGTGCCAGCAGATCCGCTGGCGGAGGCACAGATACGCAGTATTTT; CDR3 protein: CASRSAGGGTDTQYF; clone size: -; D gene: -; V gene: TRBV6-4; J gene: TRBJ2-3
CDR3 DNA: TGCGCCAGCAGCCAGAGGGCCGGCGGGGGCACTGAAGCTTTCTTT; CDR3 protein: CASSQRAGGGTEAFF; clone size: -; D gene: -; V gene: TRBV4-1; J gene: TRBJ1-1
CDR3 DNA: TGCGCCAGCAGCTTGGATCCGGGCAATCAGCCCCAGCATTTT; CDR3 protein: CASSLDPGNQPQHF; clone size: -; D gene: -; V gene: TRBV5-1; J gene: TRBJ1-5
CDR3 DNA: TGCGCCAGCAGCCCCGGACAGGGGGTGGAGACCCAGTACTTC; CDR3 protein: CASSPGQGVETQYF; clone size: -; D gene: TRBD1; V gene: TRBV5-1; J gene: TRBJ2-5
CDR3 DNA: TGCGCCAGCAGCCCCGGTCGGGACTCTACCCATGAGCAGTTCTTC; CDR3 protein: CASSPGRDSTHEQFF; clone size: -; D gene: -; V gene: TRBV5-1; J gene: TRBJ2-1
CDR3 DNA: TGTGCCAGCAGTGATGAGGGCGTTAACTATGGCTACACCTTC; CDR3 protein: CASSDEGVNYGYTF; clone size: -; D gene: -; V gene: TRBV6-4; J gene: TRBJ1-2
CDR3 DNA: TGTGCCAGCACCCAACAGGGGAACAGTTCACCCCTCCACTTT; CDR3 protein: CASTQQGNSSPLHF; clone size: -; D gene: TRBD1; V gene: TRBV7-9; J gene: TRBJ1-6
CDR3 DNA: TGTGCCAGCAGCTTCAGTCTTAACTATGGCTACACCTTC; CDR3 protein: CASSFSLNYGYTF; clone size: -; D gene: -; V gene: TRBV5-4; J gene: TRBJ1-2
CDR3 DNA: TGTGCCAGCAGCTTGGGGCTCGGGTACGAAAAACTGTTTTTT; CDR3 protein: CASSLGLGYEKLFF; clone size: -; D gene: -; V gene: TRBV5-4; J gene: TRBJ1-4
CDR3 DNA: TGTGCCAGCAGCCCGGGGGATACAGAGGCGGGAGAGACCCAGTACTTC; CDR3 protein: CASSPGDTEAGETQYF; clone size: -; D gene: -; V gene: TRBV7-8; J gene: TRBJ2-5
CDR3 DNA: TGTGCCACCAGCAGAGATGGGGGGGCCGTGGCTGAAGCTTTCTTT; CDR3 protein: CATSRDGGAVAEAFF; clone size: -; D gene: -; V gene: TRBV15; J gene: TRBJ1-1
CDR3 DNA: TGTGCCAGCAGCGCTCACCTAGCGGGGGGTACCGGGGAGCTGTTTTTT; CDR3 protein: CASSAHLAGGTGELFF; clone size: few; D gene: TRBD2; V gene: TRBV7-7; J gene: TRBJ2-2
CDR3 DNA: TGCGCCAGCAGCGGAGGTTACGAGCAGTACTTC; CDR3 protein: CASSGGYEQYF; clone size: -; D gene: -; V gene: TRBV5-1; J gene: TRBJ2-7
CDR3 DNA: TGTGCCTGGAGTCATACAGGGACTACTAACTATGGCTACACCTTC; CDR3 protein: CAWSHTGTTNYGYTF; clone size: -; D gene: -; V gene: TRBV30; J gene: TRBJ1-2
CDR3 DNA: TGTGCCAGTAGCCGAGGTGATGGAAACTATGGCTACACCTTC; CDR3 protein: CASSRGDGNYGYTF; clone size: many; D gene: -; V gene: TRBV19; J gene: TRBJ1-2
CDR3 DNA: TGTGCCTGGAGTGGTGGATCACGGGGAACCCTCCACTTT; CDR3 protein: CAWSGGSRGTLHF; clone size: few; D gene: -; V gene: TRBV30; J gene: TRBJ1-6
CDR3 DNA: TGTGCCAGCAGCAATCTGAGGAGGGGTCAAACCCAGTACTTC; CDR3 protein: CASSNLRRGQTQYF; clone size: -; D gene: -; V gene: TRBV7-8; J gene: TRBJ2-5
CDR3 DNA: TGCGCCAGCAGACAGGGAACCGAGACCCAGTACTTC; CDR3 protein: CASRQGTETQYF; clone size: -; D gene: -; V gene: TRBV5-1; J gene: TRBJ2-5
CDR3 DNA: TGTGCCAGCACCCCCCTAGAGGGGGCGAGGGAGACCCAGTACTTC; CDR3 protein: CASTPLEGARETQYF; clone size: -; D gene: TRBD1; V gene: TRBV6-2/TRBV6-3; J gene: TRBJ2-5
CDR3 DNA: TGTGCCACCAGCAGAGATGCAGGGGCTGCAGATACGCAGTATTTT; CDR3 protein: CATSRDAGAADTQYF; clone size: -; D gene: -; V gene: TRBV15; J gene: TRBJ2-3
CDR3 DNA: TGCAGCGTTGAACAGGTTCAGGCCGGCTACACCTTC; CDR3 protein: CSVEQVQAGYTF; clone size: -; D gene: -; V gene: TRBV29-1; J gene: TRBJ1-2
CDR3 DNA: TGCAGCGTTGGGGGACAGGGGGTCCGGGAAGCTTTCTTT; CDR3 protein: CSVGGQGVREAFF; clone size: once; D gene: TRBD1; V gene: TRBV29-1; J gene: TRBJ1-1
CDR3 DNA: TGTGCCTCGCCGAGGGGGGAGCTGTTTTTT; CDR3 protein: CASPRGELFF; clone size: -; D gene: -; V gene: TRBV15; J gene: TRBJ2-2
CDR3 DNA: TGTGCCAGCATGGAGGGCGGGGAGCTGTTTTTT; CDR3 protein: CASMEGGELFF; clone size: once; D gene: -; V gene: TRBV27; J gene: TRBJ2-2
CDR3 DNA: TGTGCCAGCAGCCCGGCCTATAATTCACCCCTCCACTTT; CDR3 protein: CASSPAYNSPLHF; clone size: -; D gene: -; V gene: TRBV27; J gene: TRBJ1-6
CDR3 DNA: TGCGCCAGCAGCCAGGGACTAGCGGAACAAGAGACCCAGTACTTC; CDR3 protein: CASSQGLAEQETQYF; clone size: many; D gene: TRBD2; V gene: TRBV4-1; J gene: TRBJ2-5
CDR3 DNA: TGTGCCAGCAGCTTAGTGGGACAGGGGGGAAAATTAACTGAAGCTTTCTTT; CDR3 protein: CASSLVGQGGKLTEAFF; clone size: -; D gene: TRBD1; V gene: TRBV7-2; J gene: TRBJ1-1
CDR3 DNA: TGTGCCAGCAGTTTAAGTTCCCTTAGTGAGCAGTTCTTC; CDR3 protein: CASSLSSLSEQFF; clone size: -; D gene: -; V gene: TRBV27; J gene: TRBJ2-1
CDR3 DNA: TGTGCCCAAGAATTCCAGGGGAACACTGAAGCTTTCTTT; CDR3 protein: CAQEFQGNTEAFF; clone size: -; D gene: -; V gene: TRBV30; J gene: TRBJ1-1
CDR3 DNA: TGCGCCAGCAGCCAAGGGGGACTAGCGGCCTACGAGCAGTACTTC; CDR3 protein: CASSQGGLAAYEQYF; clone size: once; D gene: TRBD2; V gene: TRBV4-1; J gene: TRBJ2-7
CDR3 DNA: TGTGCCAGCAGTTATTCTTATTCACCCCTCCACTTT; CDR3 protein: CASSYSYSPLHF; clone size: -; D gene: -; V gene: TRBV6-5; J gene: TRBJ1-6
CDR3 DNA: TGTGCCAGCAGTGCTGAGGATGCGAACTATGGCTACACCTTC; CDR3 protein: CASSAEDANYGYTF; clone size: -; D gene: -; V gene: TRBV2; J gene: TRBJ1-2
CDR3 DNA: TGTGCCAGCATTGGAGGGGCCTATGGCTACACCTTC; CDR3 protein: CASIGGAYGYTF; clone size: -; D gene: -; V gene: TRBV2; J gene: TRBJ1-2
CDR3 DNA: TGTGCCAGCAGCCCCGGACAGGGAAACTATGGCTACACCTTC; CDR3 protein: CASSPGQGNYGYTF; clone size: -; D gene: TRBD1; V gene: TRBV5-8; J gene: TRBJ1-2
CDR3 DNA: TGTGCCACCCAAGACAGGGGGCGAAGCAATCAGCCCCAGCATTTT; CDR3 protein: CATQDRGRSNQPQHF; clone size: once; D gene: TRBD1; V gene: TRBV19; J gene: TRBJ1-5
CDR3 DNA: TGCGCCAGCAGTGAGTCTCAGCGGGGGCTAGCCAAAAACATTCAGTACTTC; CDR3 protein: CASSESQRGLAKNIQYF; clone size: -; D gene: TRBD2; V gene: TRBV10-1; J gene: TRBJ2-4
CDR3 DNA: TGTGCCAGCAGCGTATACATGGGACAGCTCAACACCGGGGAGCTGTTTTTT; CDR3 protein: CASSVYMGQLNTGELFF; clone size: -; D gene: TRBD1; V gene: TRBV9; J gene: TRBJ2-2
CDR3 DNA: TGTGCCAGCAGCGTGCGGGGGGATGAGCAGTTCTTC; CDR3 protein: CASSVRGDEQFF; clone size: -; D gene: TRBD2; V gene: TRBV9; J gene: TRBJ2-1
CDR3 DNA: TGTGCCAGTAGTAGCGGGGTACGTCAGCCCCAGCATTTT; CDR3 protein: CASSSGVRQPQHF; clone size: -; D gene: -; V gene: TRBV19; J gene: TRBJ1-5
CDR3 DNA: TGTGCCAGCAGCCAAGTCACGAGCGTCACGGACAGGGAGTTCTACGAGCAGTACTTC; CDR3 protein: CASSQVTSVTDREFYEQYF; clone size: -; D gene: TRBD1; V gene: TRBV3-1/TRBV3-2; J gene: TRBJ2-7
CDR3 DNA: TGTGCTAGCAGCTTGTACCAGGGGGCTTCCTCGGAGACCCAGTACTTC; CDR3 protein: CASSLYQGASSETQYF; clone size: -; D gene: TRBD1; V gene: TRBV7-7; J gene: TRBJ2-5
CDR3 DNA: TGCAGCGCAGGACTCTCTGGAAACACCATATATTTT; CDR3 protein: CSAGLSGNTIYF; clone size: once; D gene: -; V gene: TRBV29-1; J gene: TRBJ1-3
CDR3 DNA: TGTGCCAGCAGCCCGTGGGGGCGAAATGAGCAGTTCTTC; CDR3 protein: CASSPWGRNEQFF; clone size: few; D gene: -; V gene: TRBV5-4; J gene: TRBJ2-1
CDR3 DNA: TGTGCCTCTCCCGGGTACGTGGGAGCTTTCTTT; CDR3 protein: CASPGYVGAFF; clone size: -; D gene: -; V gene: TRBV30; J gene: TRBJ1-1
CDR3 DNA: TGTGCTAGTGGTTTGGGAACAGGGTATGGCTACACCTTC; CDR3 protein: CASGLGTGYGYTF; clone size: -; D gene: -; V gene: TRBV12-5; J gene: TRBJ1-2
CDR3 DNA: TGTGCCAGTACCCCAGCGGGGGTTGGGAACACTGAAGCTTTCTTT; CDR3 protein: CASTPAGVGNTEAFF; clone size: -; D gene: -; V gene: TRBV19; J gene: TRBJ1-1
CDR3 DNA: TGCGCCAGCACCGGACCTTCAGGGGCCTACGAGCAGTACTTC; CDR3 protein: CASTGPSGAYEQYF; clone size: -; D gene: -; V gene: TRBV4-1; J gene: TRBJ2-7